The present TCR beta chain was sequenced within a study of T cell responses to AZD1222 COVID-19 vaccine. The protocol was immunoSEQ multiplex PCR, while the TCRdb copy is restricted to in-frame clones and leaves out a portion. The table shows around 140,000 clones, with 90% to 95% occurring only once. The sample here was peripheral blood, taken after recovery from COVID-19. The clonotype comes from an adult who had recovered from COVID-19.

As DNA, the CDR3 is TGTGCCAGCCACTCCTTTTCACCCCTCCACTTT. It encodes CASHSFSPLHF. The chain joins TRBV28 to TRBJ1-6; D unclear. Trimming took 8 bases from V and 9 from J, leaving 8 bases between them. The germline V gene has CDR1 MDHEN and CDR2 SYDVKM. The CDR3 length is 11 residues.